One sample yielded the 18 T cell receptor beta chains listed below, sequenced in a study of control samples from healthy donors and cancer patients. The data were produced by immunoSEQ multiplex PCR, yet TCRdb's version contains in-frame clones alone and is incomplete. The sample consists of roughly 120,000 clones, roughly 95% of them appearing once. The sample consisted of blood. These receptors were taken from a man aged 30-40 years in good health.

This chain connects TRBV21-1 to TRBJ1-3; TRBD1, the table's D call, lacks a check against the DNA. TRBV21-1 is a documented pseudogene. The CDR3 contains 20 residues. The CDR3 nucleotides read TGTGCCAGCAGCACATCTCCGACGGGACACAAAATAAACTCTGGAAACACCATATATTTT. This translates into CASSTSPTGHKINSGNTIYF.

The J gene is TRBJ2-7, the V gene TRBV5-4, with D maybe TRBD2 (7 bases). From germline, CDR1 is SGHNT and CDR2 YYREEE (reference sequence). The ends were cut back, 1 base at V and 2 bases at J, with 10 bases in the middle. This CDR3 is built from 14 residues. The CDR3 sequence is CASSLRGGAYEQYF. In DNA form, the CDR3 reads TGTGCCAGCAGCTTGCGAGGGGGGGCCTACGAGCAGTACTTC.

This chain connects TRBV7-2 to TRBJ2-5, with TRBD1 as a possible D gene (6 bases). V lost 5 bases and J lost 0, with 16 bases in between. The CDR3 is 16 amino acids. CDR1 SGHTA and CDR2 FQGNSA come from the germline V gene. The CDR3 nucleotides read TGTGCCAGCAGCGCGCGAGGGGGAACGTACCAAGAGACCCAGTACTTC. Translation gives CASSARGGTYQETQYF.

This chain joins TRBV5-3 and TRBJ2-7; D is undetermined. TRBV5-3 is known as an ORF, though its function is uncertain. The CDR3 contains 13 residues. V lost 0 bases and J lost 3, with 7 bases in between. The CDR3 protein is CARSLGGNYEQYF. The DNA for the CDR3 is TGTGCCAGAAGCTTGGGTGGTAACTACGAGCAGTACTTC.

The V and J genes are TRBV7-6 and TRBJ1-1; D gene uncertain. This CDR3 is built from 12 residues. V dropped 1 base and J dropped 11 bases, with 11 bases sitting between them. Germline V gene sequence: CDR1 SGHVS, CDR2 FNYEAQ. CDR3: CASSLVRGSAFF. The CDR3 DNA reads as TGTGCCAGCAGCTTAGTTCGGGGTTCCGCTTTCTTT.

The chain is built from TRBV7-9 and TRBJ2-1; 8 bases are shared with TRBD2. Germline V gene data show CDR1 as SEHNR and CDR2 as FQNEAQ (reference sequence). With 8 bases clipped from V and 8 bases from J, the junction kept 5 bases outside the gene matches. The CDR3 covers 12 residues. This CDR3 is CASDRGGDEQFF. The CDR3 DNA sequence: TGTGCCAGCGATCGGGGGGGTGATGAGCAGTTCTTC.

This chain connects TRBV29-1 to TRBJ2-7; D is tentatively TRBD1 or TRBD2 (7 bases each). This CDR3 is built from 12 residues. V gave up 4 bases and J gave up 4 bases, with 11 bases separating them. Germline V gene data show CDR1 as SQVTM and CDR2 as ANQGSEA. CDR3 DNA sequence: TGCAGCGTTGGCCAGGGGGGGTACGAGCAGTACTTC. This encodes CSVGQGGYEQYF.

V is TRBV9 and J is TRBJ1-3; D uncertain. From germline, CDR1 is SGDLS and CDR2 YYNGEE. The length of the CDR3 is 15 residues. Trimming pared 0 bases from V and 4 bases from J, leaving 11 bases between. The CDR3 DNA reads TGTGCCAGCAGCGTAGGAGGTAGCGGAGGAAACACCATATATTTT. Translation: CASSVGGSGGNTIYF.

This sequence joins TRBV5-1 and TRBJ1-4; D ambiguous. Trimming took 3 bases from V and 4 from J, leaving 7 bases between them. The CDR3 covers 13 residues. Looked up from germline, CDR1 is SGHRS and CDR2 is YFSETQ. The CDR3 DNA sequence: TGCGCCAGCAGCTGGGGTGGTAATGAAAAACTGTTTTTT. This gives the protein CASSWGGNEKLFF. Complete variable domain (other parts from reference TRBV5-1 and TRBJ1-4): KAGVTQTPRYLIKTRGQQVTLSCSPISGHRSVSWYQQTPGQGLQFLFEYFSETQRNKGNFPGRFSGRQFSNSRSEMNVSTLELGDSALYLCASSWGGNEKLFFGSGTQLSVL.

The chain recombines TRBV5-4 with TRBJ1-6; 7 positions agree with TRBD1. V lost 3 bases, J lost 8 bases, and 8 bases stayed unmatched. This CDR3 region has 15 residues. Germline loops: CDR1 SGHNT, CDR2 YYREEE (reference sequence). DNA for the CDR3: TGTGCCAGCAGCTCACGACAGGGTGCGGATTCACCCCTCCACTTT. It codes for CASSSRQGADSPLHF.

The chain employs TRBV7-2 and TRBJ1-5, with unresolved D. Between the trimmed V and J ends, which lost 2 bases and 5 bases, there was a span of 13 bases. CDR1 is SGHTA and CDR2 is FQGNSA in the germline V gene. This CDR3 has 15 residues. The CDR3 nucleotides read TGTGCCAGCAGCTTACGTGGATCTTATTATCAGCCCCAGCATTTT. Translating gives CASSLRGSYYQPQHF.

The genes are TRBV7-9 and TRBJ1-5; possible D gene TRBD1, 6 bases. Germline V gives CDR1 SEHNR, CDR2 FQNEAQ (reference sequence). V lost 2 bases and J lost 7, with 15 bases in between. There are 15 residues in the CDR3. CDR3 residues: CASSLRGGPSQPQHF. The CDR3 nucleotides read TGTGCCAGCAGCTTAAGGGGGGGCCCCTCGCAGCCCCAGCATTTT.

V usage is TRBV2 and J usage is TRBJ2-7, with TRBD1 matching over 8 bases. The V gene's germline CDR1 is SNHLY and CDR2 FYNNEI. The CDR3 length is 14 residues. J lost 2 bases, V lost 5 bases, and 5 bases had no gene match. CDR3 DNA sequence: TGTGCCAGCAGTCCCGGACAGGGCGCCTACGAGCAGTACTTC. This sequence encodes CASSPGQGAYEQYF.

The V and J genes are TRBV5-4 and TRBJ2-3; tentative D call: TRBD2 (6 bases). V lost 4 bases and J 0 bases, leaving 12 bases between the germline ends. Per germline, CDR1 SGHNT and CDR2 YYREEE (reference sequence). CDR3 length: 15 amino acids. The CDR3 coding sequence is TGTGCCAGCAGCGTCCGGGACTTGAGCACAGATACGCAGTATTTT. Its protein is CASSVRDLSTDTQYF. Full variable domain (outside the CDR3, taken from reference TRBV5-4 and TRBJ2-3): ETGVTQSPTHLIKTRGQQVTLRCSSQSGHNTVSWYQQALGQGPQFIFQYYREEENGRGNFPPRFSGLQFPNYSSELNVNALELDDSALYLCASSVRDLSTDTQYFGPGTRLTVL.

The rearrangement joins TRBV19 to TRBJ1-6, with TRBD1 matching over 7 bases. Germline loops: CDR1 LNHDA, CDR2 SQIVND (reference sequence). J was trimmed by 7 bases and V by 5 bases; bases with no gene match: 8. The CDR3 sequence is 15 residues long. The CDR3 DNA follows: TGTGCCAGTAGTGTCCTAGACAGGGCGAATTCACCCCTCCACTTT. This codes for CASSVLDRANSPLHF.

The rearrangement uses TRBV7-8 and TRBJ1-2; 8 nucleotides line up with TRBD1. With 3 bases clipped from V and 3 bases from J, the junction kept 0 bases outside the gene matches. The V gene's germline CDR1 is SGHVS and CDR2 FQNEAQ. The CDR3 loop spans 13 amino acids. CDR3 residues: CASSLDRDYGYTF. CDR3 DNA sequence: TGTGCCAGCAGCTTGGACAGGGACTATGGCTACACCTTC.

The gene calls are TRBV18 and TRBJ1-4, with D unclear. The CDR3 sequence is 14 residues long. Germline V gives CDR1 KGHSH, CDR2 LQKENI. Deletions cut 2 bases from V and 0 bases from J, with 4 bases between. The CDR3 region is CASSPWTTNEKLFF. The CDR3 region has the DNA TGTGCCAGCTCACCATGGACAACTAATGAAAAACTGTTTTTT.

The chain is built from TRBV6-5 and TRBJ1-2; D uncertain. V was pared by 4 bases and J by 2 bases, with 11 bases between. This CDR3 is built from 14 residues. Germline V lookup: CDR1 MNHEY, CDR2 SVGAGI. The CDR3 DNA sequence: TGTGCCAGCAGTTCTAATACAGAGAACTATGGCTACACCTTC. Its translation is CASSSNTENYGYTF.